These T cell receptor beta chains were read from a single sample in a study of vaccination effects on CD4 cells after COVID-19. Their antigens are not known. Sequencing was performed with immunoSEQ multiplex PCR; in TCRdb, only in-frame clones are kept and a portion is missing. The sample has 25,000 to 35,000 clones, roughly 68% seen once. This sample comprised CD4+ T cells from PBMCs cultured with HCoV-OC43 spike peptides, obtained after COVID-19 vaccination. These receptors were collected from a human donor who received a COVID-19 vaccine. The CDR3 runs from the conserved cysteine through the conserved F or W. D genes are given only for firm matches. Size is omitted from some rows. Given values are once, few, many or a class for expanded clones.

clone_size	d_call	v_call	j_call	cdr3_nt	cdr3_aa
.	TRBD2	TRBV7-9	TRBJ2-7	TGTGCCAGCAGCTTAATTCGTGGACTAGCGGACCGTGGGGTTCCCGAGCAGTACTTC	CASSLIRGLADRGVPEQYF
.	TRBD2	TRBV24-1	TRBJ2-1	TGTGCCACCAGTATGTCTAGCGGGGGGGATTACAATGAGCAGTTCTTC	CATSMSSGGDYNEQFF
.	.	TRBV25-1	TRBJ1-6	TGTGCCAGCAGCGACCCCCAGGGGCGAAATTCACCCCTCCACTTT	CASSDPQGRNSPLHF
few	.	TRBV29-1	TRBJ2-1	TGCAGCGTTGAATTCCTTCCTAGCTGGATGGTCAATGAGCAGTTCTTC	CSVEFLPSWMVNEQFF
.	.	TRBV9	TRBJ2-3	TGTGCCAGCAGCGTAGAGTCTACTTATCTCACAGATACGCAGTATTTT	CASSVESTYLTDTQYF
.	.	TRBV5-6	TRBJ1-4	TGTGCCAGCAGCTTGGACGGCCTACACGTCGGGGCAACTAATGAAAAACTGTTTTTT	CASSLDGLHVGATNEKLFF
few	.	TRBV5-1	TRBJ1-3	TGCGCCAGCAGCTTGCAAGGTAGCTCTGGAAACACCATATATTTT	CASSLQGSSGNTIYF
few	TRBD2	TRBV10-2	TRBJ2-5	TGCGCCAGCAGTGATACTAGCGGGGGGGAGGAGACCCAGTACTTC	CASSDTSGGEETQYF
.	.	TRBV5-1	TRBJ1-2	TGCGCCAGCAGCTTGTCAGGGGAGTATGGCTACACCTTC	CASSLSGEYGYTF
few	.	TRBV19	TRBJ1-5	TGTGCCAGTAGTCTTCAGGGGAGCAATCAGCCCCAGCATTTT	CASSLQGSNQPQHF
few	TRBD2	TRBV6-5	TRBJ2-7	TGTGCCAGCAGTTACGTGACTAGCGGGAGGCACGAGCAGTACTTC	CASSYVTSGRHEQYF
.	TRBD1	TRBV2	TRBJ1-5	TGTGCCAGCAGTCTTGGACAGGCGCTAAATCAGCCCCAGCATTTT	CASSLGQALNQPQHF